Each of the 17 T cell receptor beta chains below was sequenced from the same sample in a study of T cells in Graves' hyperthyroidism and ophthalmopathy. The investigators amplified TCR beta CDR3 regions from RNA transcripts. An initial round of RT-PCR targeting the TCR CDR3 relied on the HTBI primer set. TCRdb itself ran the multiplex PCR reads through MiXCR, one entry per CDR3 protein. This sample has 500,000 to 700,000 distinct CDR3 sequences, with 16% found just once. Source material: blood. These TCRs come from a woman aged 18 to 35 with Graves' hyperthyroidism.

This clonotype came up a few times. The chain recombines TRBV20-1 with TRBJ1-5; maybe TRBD1 (5 bases). CDR3 length: 13 residues. Trimming shortened V by 1 base and J by 6 bases, and 10 bases separated the two germline ends. Germline values: CDR1 DFQATT, CDR2 SNEGSKA (reference sequence). In DNA form, the CDR3 reads TGCAGTGCTAGAGCGTCGGGGGGTCAGCCCCAGCATTTT. It encodes CSARASGGQPQHF.

The CDR3 loop is CASSYTRQGAETQYF. CDR3 sequence (DNA): TGTGCCAGCAGTTACACGAGACAGGGTGCAGAGACCCAGTACTTC. The V call is TRBV6-5, the J call TRBJ2-5, with 7 bases lining up with TRBD1. The ends lost 2 bases at V and 4 bases at J; junction bases unmatched: 7. Germline CDR1 is MNHEY and CDR2 is SVGAGI. This CDR3 spans 15 amino acids.

The sample holds a few counts of this clonotype. The V gene is TRBV20-1, the J gene TRBJ1-4; D not certain. The CDR3 is 14 residues long. V was clipped by 3 bases and J by 1 base, with 9 bases between them. Germline V gives CDR1 DFQATT, CDR2 SNEGSKA (reference sequence). This CDR3 is CSASLGGTNEKLFF. DNA of the CDR3: TGCAGTGCTAGCCTCGGCGGAACTAATGAAAAACTGTTTTTT.

The chain couples TRBV19 to TRBJ2-1; 9 bases match TRBD1. Germline values: CDR1 LNHDA, CDR2 SQIVND (reference sequence). J was trimmed by 8 bases and V by 5 bases; bases with no gene match: 22. The CDR3 contains 19 residues. Here the CDR3 reads CASSPGQGLSGYLSDEQFF. The CDR3 nucleotides are TGTGCCAGTAGTCCGGGACAGGGACTGTCAGGCTATCTATCCGATGAGCAGTTCTTC. Full variable domain (missing parts from reference TRBV19 and TRBJ2-1): DGGITQSPKYLFRKEGQNVTLSCEQNLNHDAMYWYRQDPGQGLRLIYYSQIVNDFQKGDIAEGYSVSREKKESFPLTVTSAQKNPTAFYLCASSPGQGLSGYLSDEQFFGPGTRLTVL.

This chain uses TRBV7-9 with TRBJ1-1; 8 bases fit TRBD1. Germline V gene data show CDR1 as SEHNR and CDR2 as FQNEAQ (reference sequence). V was clipped by 3 bases and J by 5 bases; unmatched bases: 14. CDR3 length: 17 residues. CDR3 protein: CASSFPLRDRRRTEAFF. The DNA for the CDR3 is TGTGCCAGCAGCTTCCCGTTACGGGACAGGCGGAGGACTGAAGCTTTCTTT.

This clonotype was seen a few times. This chain joins TRBV15 and TRBJ2-7, with D unclear. V lost 1 base and J lost 6, with 10 bases in between. Germline CDR1 reads LNHNV; CDR2 reads YYDKDF (reference sequence). CDR3 size: 13 residues. Here the CDR3 DNA reads TGTGCCACCAGCAGAGTTGGGGAATTCGAGCAGTACTTC. Translation: CATSRVGEFEQYF.

This clonotype was seen ten or more times. This sequence joins TRBV20-1 and TRBJ2-7; a weak D match, TRBD2 (6 bases). Trimming shortened V by 0 bases and J by 0 bases, and 15 bases separated the two germline ends. This CDR3 has 16 residues. CDR1 is DFQATT and CDR2 is SNEGSKA in the germline V gene (reference sequence). The CDR3 protein is CSARDWSGVSSYEQYF. CDR3 coding DNA: TGCAGTGCTAGAGATTGGTCGGGAGTAAGCTCCTACGAGCAGTACTTC.

This clonotype was detected ten times or more. The chain joins TRBV5-1 to TRBJ2-2, with unresolved D. Germline CDR1 is SGHRS and CDR2 is YFSETQ. The V end lost 2 bases, the J end lost 5 bases, and 10 bases lay between the germline ends. The CDR3 runs to 14 residues. In DNA, the CDR3 is TGCGCCAGCAGCTTAACGGCCGATACCGGGGAGCTGTTTTTT. This sequence encodes CASSLTADTGELFF.

This clonotype showed up just a few times. The chain uses TRBV7-9 and TRBJ2-7, with 9 positions matching TRBD1. Germline V lookup: CDR1 SEHNR, CDR2 FQNEAQ (reference sequence). CDR3 length: 15 amino acids. The ends lost 0 bases at V and 2 bases at J; junction bases unmatched: 2. The CDR3 region has the DNA TGTGCCAGCAGCTTAGCGACAGGGGGGACCTACGAGCAGTACTTC. It translates to CASSLATGGTYEQYF. Together with reference TRBV7-9 and TRBJ2-7, the CDR3 gives the full variable domain: DTGVSQNPRHKITKRGQNVTFRCDPISEHNRLYWYRQTLGQGPEFLTYFQNEAQLEKSRLLSDRFSAERPKGSFSTLEIQRTEQGDSAMYLCASSLATGGTYEQYFGPGTRLTVT.

This clonotype was found a few times. The genes are TRBV2 and TRBJ2-2; unclear D gene. In germline, CDR1 is SNHLY, CDR2 FYNNEI. The CDR3 covers 15 residues. The V end lost 3 bases, the J end lost 9 bases, and 17 bases lay between the germline ends. The CDR3 nucleotides are TGTGCCAGCAGTGAGGTAGTCGTGGCTTACCGGGAGCTGTTTTTT. Its translation: CASSEVVVAYRELFF.

This sequence joins TRBV27 and TRBJ2-1; TRBD2 agrees at 11 bases. Germline V gene data show CDR1 as MNHEY and CDR2 as SMNVEV (reference sequence). The J segment lost 7 bases and the V segment lost 2 bases, leaving 7 bases of the junction unmatched. The CDR3 covers 16 residues. CDR3 sequence (DNA): TGTGCCAGCAGTTTACGGCTAGCGGGAGGTACTAATGAGCAGTTCTTC. Protein product: CASSLRLAGGTNEQFF.

This clonotype has a handful of counts. V is TRBV19 and J is TRBJ2-5; 9 nucleotides agree with TRBD2. The CDR3 runs to 14 residues. V lost 11 bases to trimming and J lost 1 base; unmatched junction nucleotides: 8. CDR1 is LNHDA, CDR2 SQIVND, per germline (reference sequence). Here the CDR3 DNA reads TGTGCCTCGCGCGATAGCGGGAGCCAAGAGACCCAGTACTTC. Amino acids: CASRDSGSQETQYF.

The chain uses TRBV20-1 and TRBJ2-2; 9 nucleotides line up with TRBD1. In germline, CDR1 is DFQATT, CDR2 SNEGSKA (reference sequence). The CDR3 consists of 16 residues. V lost 6 bases and J lost 4; bases outside the gene matches: 12. Here the CDR3 DNA reads TGCAGTGCACGACCGGACAGGGGCCATTCCACCGGGGAGCTGTTTTTT. Encoded protein: CSARPDRGHSTGELFF.

This clonotype was observed a few times. This chain uses TRBV30 with TRBJ1-6, with D possibly TRBD1 on 5 matching bases. The germline V and J ends were trimmed by 1 base and 9 bases, with 7 bases remaining between them. The germline CDR1 and CDR2 sequences are GTSNPN and SVGIG (reference sequence). This CDR3 spans 12 amino acids. The CDR3 reads CAWSGGGSPLHF. The CDR3 DNA is TGTGCCTGGAGTGGGGGGGGTTCACCCCTCCACTTT.

This clonotype was found many times. V and J are TRBV3-1 and TRBJ2-1, with D hard to call. The V end lost 1 base, the J end lost 6 bases, and 4 bases lay between the germline ends. Germline lookup yields CDR1 LGHDT and CDR2 YNNKEL (reference sequence). This CDR3 is 12 amino acids long. The CDR3 protein is CASSQGGNEQFF. Written as DNA, the CDR3 is TGTGCCAGCAGCCAAGGAGGCAATGAGCAGTTCTTC.

The chain recombines TRBV12-5 with TRBJ2-5; D may match TRBD1 or TRBD2 (5 bases each). CDR1 is LGHNT, CDR2 FRNRAP, per germline. The CDR3 covers 13 residues. The V gene lost 6 bases and the J gene lost 2 bases, with 10 bases spanning the gap. The CDR3 loop is CASGLDRQETQYF. The CDR3 DNA reads TGTGCTAGTGGACTAGACAGACAAGAGACCCAGTACTTC.

This clonotype was recorded many times. The CDR3 region has the DNA TGTGCCAGCAGCCCCCAGGGGACAATATCCTACGAGCAGTACTTC. It codes for CASSPQGTISYEQYF. The chain couples TRBV28 to TRBJ2-7; D possibly corresponds to TRBD1 (6 bases). Trimming shortened V by 6 bases and J by 1 base, and 16 bases separated the two germline ends. Germline values: CDR1 MDHEN, CDR2 SYDVKM. This CDR3 has 15 amino acids.